This T cell receptor beta chain was retrieved from a study of identical twins. Overall study results and limits: Monozygotic twins shared more out-of-frame TCR alpha than recombination models predicted. Insertion counts were lower in abundant cord blood beta clonotypes, a trend that memory repertoires did not show.

A few counts support this clonotype. Its antigen is unknown. V lost 3 bases and J lost 0, with 9 bases in between. CDR3 length: 14 amino acids. Germline assignment: CDR1 LGHDT and CDR2 YNNKEL (reference sequence). After template switching added a universal primer site, the resulting cDNA carried unique molecular identifiers. TCRdb used MiXCR to reprocess the 5' RACE reads, holding one entry per CDR3 protein. The table has approximately 1.8 million distinct CDR3 sequences, less than 35% seen once. There were only healthy Caucasians among the donors. This sequence was found in a newborn girl in good health. This chain joins TRBV3-1 and TRBJ2-7, with D perhaps TRBD2 (5 bases). Sequences were obtained from cord blood. DNA of the CDR3: TGTGCCAGCAGCCACCCCGCGGGCTCCTACGAGCAGTACTTC. This translates into CASSHPAGSYEQYF.